Listed below are T cell receptor beta chains from one sample, sequenced in a study of OX40 agonist ivuxolimab in advanced cancers. Method: immunoSEQ multiplex PCR; TCRdb's copy keeps in-frame clones and lacks some. The sample comprises tens of thousands of clones, 65% to 90% of which are singletons, and under 0.75% rests with the top ten. Material: CD4+ or CD8+ T cells sorted from blood, obtained in a trial of the OX40 agonist ivuxolimab. The receptor set was obtained from an adult with an advanced solid tumor such as melanoma, head and neck, liver or kidney cancer. The conserved cysteine and the conserved F or W are not part of the CDR3 here.

v_gene: TRBV4-1
j_gene: TRBJ2-2
CDR3aa: ASSQTTGLAANTGELF

v_gene: TRBV9
j_gene: TRBJ1-1
CDR3aa: ASSTQGDTEAF

v_gene: TRBV18
j_gene: TRBJ1-6
CDR3aa: ASSSSSYNSPLH

v_gene: TRBV5-4
j_gene: TRBJ2-5
CDR3aa: ASSFGGSGETQY

v_gene: TRBV2
j_gene: TRBJ2-3
CDR3aa: ASTQGARTDTQY

v_gene: TRBV7-8
j_gene: TRBJ1-6
CDR3aa: ASSLYGQGAYSPLH

v_gene: TRBV7-2
j_gene: TRBJ2-7
CDR3aa: ASSLYRGTYEQY

v_gene: TRBV4-2
j_gene: TRBJ2-6
CDR3aa: ASSVGVVSGANVLT

v_gene: TRBV10-2
j_gene: TRBJ2-5
CDR3aa: ASSDPRTGEETQY

v_gene: TRBV4-2
j_gene: TRBJ2-4
CDR3aa: ASSLKGDRDIQY

v_gene: TRBV7-6
j_gene: TRBJ2-1
CDR3aa: ASSSRQASYNEQF

v_gene: TRBV7-2
j_gene: TRBJ1-1
CDR3aa: ASSSNRVPLNTEAF

v_gene: TRBV14
j_gene: TRBJ1-2
CDR3aa: ASSQAGTDYGYT

v_gene: TRBV18
j_gene: TRBJ1-1
CDR3aa: ASSPRGQGNTEAF

v_gene: TRBV6-5
j_gene: TRBJ1-6
CDR3aa: ASSYDPLSPLH

v_gene: TRBV15
j_gene: TRBJ2-7
CDR3aa: ATSRDRNGYEQY

v_gene: TRBV6-5
j_gene: TRBJ2-1
CDR3aa: ASSYSILADYNEQF

v_gene: TRBV5-8
j_gene: TRBJ2-5
CDR3aa: ASSLPRGTQY

v_gene: TRBV7-6
j_gene: TRBJ2-5
CDR3aa: ASRSGGQETQY

v_gene: TRBV5-1
j_gene: TRBJ2-5
CDR3aa: ASSREGGRETQY

v_gene: TRBV7-2
j_gene: TRBJ2-7
CDR3aa: ASSLSSQGQGEQY

v_gene: TRBV7-6
j_gene: TRBJ1-1
CDR3aa: ASSSNSNTEAF

v_gene: TRBV5-6
j_gene: TRBJ2-5
CDR3aa: ASRWEGRRETQY

v_gene: TRBV11-2
j_gene: TRBJ2-7
CDR3aa: ASSLRDTAGYEQY

v_gene: TRBV30
j_gene: TRBJ1-2
CDR3aa: AWSRDHGYT

v_gene: TRBV19
j_gene: TRBJ1-1
CDR3aa: ASSGVPMNTEAF